This T cell receptor (beta chain) was sequenced during a study of STAT5B mutations in CD4+ large granular lymphocyte leukemia (dated by TCRdb to 2021 to 2024). Study-level background: Among healthy controls, the CDR3 'QG' motif was associated with a particular HLA allele. The TCRbeta repertoires of CD4+ T-cell large granular lymphocyte leukemia patients were compared with the TCRbeta repertoires of healthy blood donors. Flow cytometry on FACSCanto II or FACSVerse showed that the purified fractions were more than 95% pure among lymphocytes. Results the study describes overall, beyond this receptor: Data were not HLA-matched; higher clonality in CD4+ versus CD8+ T-LGLL could reflect the relatively small sample size. Compared with healthy CD4+ repertoires, CD4-sorted patient repertoires appeared more clonal, and this difference remained even after the putative leukemic clones were removed. Main leukemic clonotypes were private to each patient, although 20% to 25% of the main leukemic clonotypes were found at low frequency in the non-leukemic repertoires of other patients. Enrichment of TRBV06-family usage was observed among the top patient clones (8/27) relative to healthy controls (2/35).

The CDR3, cysteine through phenylalanine, is 16 amino acids long. Only the CDR3 DNA stays, 48 bases, in frame from base 1. V drops 0 bases and J drops 4 bases, leaving 16 bases in between. CDR1 MNHEY and CDR2 SMNVEV were looked up in the germline V gene (reference sequence). Buffy coats from 37 blood donors, supplied by the Finnish Red Cross blood service, were used as healthy controls. All TCR-sequenced material derived from peripheral blood: patient blood samples and healthy donor buffy coats. Ficoll-Hypaque gradient centrifugation was used to isolate peripheral blood mononuclear cells. CD4+ cells were purified magnetically from the buffy coats of healthy controls. The Gentra Puregene Cell and Tissue kit was used for genomic DNA extraction, and quantification was performed on a Qubit 2.0 fluorometer. This clone has just one count. This clone's antigen is unknown. No base-level quality is on record; no much larger clone is a single base apart.

The immunoSEQ assay at survey resolution was applied to genomic DNA for sequencing of TCRbeta rearrangements. The original methods were these. A lowest detectable productive clonotype frequency of 2.59 x 10-5 was observed in the TCR sequencing data. Analyses included only productive TCRbeta rearrangements, meaning complete and in-frame sequences. The clonality of each sample was calculated as Simpson clonality in the immunoSEQ Analyzer version 3.0. Clones were grouped by frequency into very rare, small, medium, large (1-20%) or hyperexpanded (>20%) categories. Generation probabilities were estimated with OLGA 1.2.3, V-gene circos plots were made with VDJtools, specificities were looked up in VDJdb, and CDR3 motifs were identified with GLIPH. TCRdb provides this immuneACCESS table in a form limited to in-frame rearrangements. Some clones are lacking; in checked studies, under half of them reflect an unresolved V gene, and why the rest are absent is not known. V, J and clone size are taken as reported in that table, and D and trimming were inferred from the DNA itself. The sample table contains roughly 32,000 clones; only one count was recorded for 70% to 85% of them. Of the sample, approximately 2.3% is held by the ten largest clones.

The clonotype originates from a human donor in good health. In this chain, TRBV27 is recombined with TRBJ2-7, with no confident D gene call. Material: CD4+ T cells from blood buffy coats. The CDR3 is CASSLSGNPAHYEQYF. The nucleotide sequence reads TGTGCCAGCAGTTTATCTGGGAACCCGGCGCATTACGAGCAGTACTTC.